This T cell receptor beta chain was captured by sequencing in a study of blood T cell repertoires in COVID-19 (dated by TCRdb to between 2020 and 2021). About the study as a whole: The collaborator samples originated in the United States, Italy and Spain and spanned the acute and convalescent phases of COVID-19. The prospective study material was composed of cDNA or gDNA derived from T cells, B-cell-depleted T cells, or PBMCs. Deeply sampled blood TCRbeta repertoires from subjects exposed to, actively infected with, or recovered from COVID-19 were included in the dataset. A freely available public database, intended as a resource for researchers studying the immune response to SARS-CoV-2, is where the repertoires were released. The samples were drawn from two sources: the first 160 participants of the ongoing ImmuneRACE study, and 950 to 1,500 subjects contributed by 6 global collaborators. A de-identified subject ID, COVID-19 status, age in years and sex were almost always included in the sample metadata. Where HLA class I and class II types were available, the types were taken from metadata supplied by the sample provider, not from assay-based typing.

The immunoSEQ Assay, a bias-controlled multiplex PCR, was used to amplify TCRbeta CDR3 regions from genomic DNA. In the paper's pipeline: The number of nucleated cells in each sample was estimated from the amplification of reference gene primers within the assay. Sequence reads were collapsed and filtered to measure the absolute abundance of every unique TCRbeta CDR3 rearrangement. For each sample, productive Simpson clonality was calculated by taking the square root of Simpson's diversity index across productive rearrangements. In its TCRdb copy, this immuneACCESS table keeps in-frame sequences only and misses some clones. Where compared with another copy, unresolved V genes explain less than half of these, and the others have no known cause. V and J calls and clone size follow that table, whereas D and trimming were derived from the DNA. This sample gives under 95,000 clones in total; about 85% of them show up just once. Just over 3% of the sample rests with the top ten.

Broader findings and caveats from the paper: Clinical and demographic metadata were provided uncurated, with the amount varying by source and participant.

At one collaborating source in Seattle, patients were enrolled during active infection and were followed longitudinally through the course of disease. Whole blood was collected in K2EDTA tubes by collaborating institutions according to the institutions' own protocols. For TCRbeta analysis, collaborator samples were shipped as frozen whole blood, as isolated PBMCs, or as DNA extracted from either sample type. The junction carries 23 bases between V and J, which are trimmed by 11 bases and 6 bases respectively. The CDR3 runs 15 amino acids, cysteine and phenylalanine included. The sequence is cut down to CDR3 DNA, 45 bases in frame from base 1. The germline V gene yields MRHNA for CDR1 and SNTAGT for CDR2. As to this clone: It lacks a known antigen. Within one base of it there is no much larger clone, and no base qualities were kept.

The specimen was peripheral blood. The receptor was isolated from a woman over 75 with COVID-19, enrolled during active disease. The chain links TRBV6-4 with TRBJ1-5, with no confidently assigned D gene. Here is the DNA: TGTGCCCGGCAAATCCAGACCGCCAAGCGTCAGCCCCAGCATTTT. Translated, this gives CARQIQTAKRQPQHF.